The 19 T cell receptor beta chains below all came from one sample that was sequenced in a study of blood T cell repertoires in COVID-19. This table comes from immunoSEQ multiplex PCR, and its TCRdb copy is limited to in-frame clones, with some not included. The table includes about 80,000 clones, around 69% detected once. What was sequenced was peripheral blood. The receptors originated from a man between 70 and 80 years old with active or convalescent COVID-19.

The chain recombines TRBV7-2 with TRBJ2-2; D perhaps matches TRBD2 (5 bases). The CDR3 has 14 residues. With 8 bases removed from V and 4 bases from J, the gap between germline ends came to 14 bases. Germline CDR1 and CDR2: SGHTA and FQGNSA. The CDR3 is CASLQTRSTGELFF. The CDR3 nucleotides read TGTGCCAGCTTACAAACTAGGTCCACCGGGGAGCTGTTTTTT.

The V gene is TRBV5-1, the J gene TRBJ1-1; D perhaps matches TRBD1 (6 bases). Trimming shortened V by 4 bases and J by 6 bases, and 13 bases separated the two germline ends. There are 13 residues in the CDR3. Germline CDR1 is SGHRS and CDR2 is YFSETQ. The CDR3 DNA is TGCGCCAGCAGCATAGGACAGTATGCTGAAGCTTTCTTT. Its translation: CASSIGQYAEAFF.

The chain has TRBV3-1 (or the pseudogene TRBV3-2) and TRBJ1-3, with D perhaps matching TRBD1 (6 bases). The V gene's germline CDR1 is LGHDT and CDR2 YNNKEL (reference sequence). The CDR3 runs 17 residues. V was trimmed by 2 bases and J by 0 bases, leaving 14 bases between them. In DNA form, the CDR3 reads TGTGCCAGCAGCCAACCGGGACACGAGAGCTCTGGAAACACCATATATTTT. This sequence encodes CASSQPGHESSGNTIYF.

The chain uses TRBV7-9 and TRBJ2-3; possible D gene TRBD2, 6 bases. Trimming cost V 5 bases and J 0 bases, with 15 bases left between them. CDR1 is SEHNR and CDR2 is FQNEAQ in the germline V gene (reference sequence). The CDR3 sequence is 16 residues long. CDR3 protein: CASSPGGGASTDTQYF. CDR3 DNA sequence: TGTGCCAGCAGCCCCGGGGGAGGCGCCAGCACAGATACGCAGTATTTT.

The genes are TRBV6-5 and TRBJ1-5; the match to TRBD1 covers 7 bases. The CDR3 extends over 13 amino acids. Unmatched junction bases numbered 1, after V lost 2 bases and J lost 6 bases. Per germline, CDR1 MNHEY and CDR2 SVGAGI. CDR3 nucleotides: TGTGCCAGCAGTTACAAGGGGGCTCAGCCCCAGCATTTT. It translates to CASSYKGAQPQHF.

Of note for this clone: The junction differs from germline at one of its ends, possibly a read error. This sequence joins TRBV28 and TRBJ2-7, with 7 bases identical to TRBD2. The germline gives CDR1 MDHEN, CDR2 SYDVKM. The CDR3 is 18 amino acids. The CDR3 loop reads CASSSPLGGTLPTYEQCF. Written as DNA, the CDR3 is TGTGCCAGCAGTTCCCCCCTGGGAGGGACCCTACCAACCTACGAGCAGTGCTTC.

The genes are TRBV30 and TRBJ1-2; D is unclear. Looked up from germline, CDR1 is GTSNPN and CDR2 is SVGIG (reference sequence). This CDR3 spans 15 amino acids. Trimming removed 2 bases from V and 0 bases from J, with 13 bases in between. The CDR3 sequence: CAWSLLQNTNYGYTF. CDR3 bases: TGTGCCTGGAGTCTGTTACAGAATACTAACTATGGCTACACCTTC.

By its share, this clone is medium-sized (0.01 to 0.1%). The rearrangement joins TRBV15 to TRBJ2-2; possibly TRBD1 for D (5 bases). The CDR3 is 14 amino acids. Germline-derived CDR1 and CDR2 are LNHNV and YYDKDF (reference sequence). The V and J ends lost 6 bases and 1 base respectively, with 9 bases between them. The CDR3 sequence: CATRFQGNTGELFF. The CDR3, as DNA: TGTGCCACCAGATTTCAGGGGAACACCGGGGAGCTGTTTTTT.

The chain couples TRBV28 to TRBJ1-4; D possibly corresponds to TRBD1 (6 bases). The CDR3 is 16 residues long. Germline V lookup: CDR1 MDHEN, CDR2 SYDVKM. The V gene lost 3 bases and the J gene lost 3 bases, with 14 bases spanning the gap. The CDR3 sequence is CASSLWGQGANEKLFF. CDR3 nucleotides: TGTGCCAGCAGTTTGTGGGGGCAGGGTGCTAATGAAAAACTGTTTTTT.

V usage is TRBV6-5 and J usage is TRBJ1-1; D remains unclear. The germline V and J ends were trimmed by 8 bases and 3 bases, with 7 bases remaining between them. This CDR3 has 11 residues. The germline CDR1 and CDR2 sequences are MNHEY and SVGAGI. The CDR3: CASEGYTEAFF. In DNA, the CDR3 is TGTGCCAGCGAGGGTTACACTGAAGCTTTCTTT.

The rearrangement links TRBV11-2 to TRBJ2-1, with a weak D call TRBD2 (6 bases). Trimming left V 3 bases short and J 1 base short, with 13 bases between. From germline, CDR1 is SGHAT and CDR2 FQNNGV. CDR3 length equals 16 residues. The chain's CDR3 is CASSLSRAGSYNEQFF. CDR3 coding DNA: TGTGCCAGCAGCTTGAGTCGCGCGGGGTCCTACAATGAGCAGTTCTTC.

The chain joins TRBV11-2 to TRBJ1-3, with D hard to call. Trimming removed 2 bases at V and 4 bases at J, with 18 bases between. The CDR3 has 17 amino acids. CDR1 is SGHAT, CDR2 FQNNGV, per germline. CDR3 loop: CASSLTPGSPEGNTIYF. The CDR3 DNA reads TGTGCCAGCAGCTTAACCCCAGGCAGTCCGGAAGGAAACACCATATATTTT.

The CDR3 protein is CASSQEENEAFF. Written as DNA, the CDR3 is TGCGCCAGCAGCCAAGAGGAGAATGAAGCTTTCTTT. This chain joins TRBV4-1 and TRBJ1-1, with D unresolved. Trimming shortened V by 0 bases and J by 7 bases, and 6 bases separated the two germline ends. CDR1 is MGHRA and CDR2 is YSYEKL in the germline V gene. CDR3 length equals 12 residues.

The rearrangement uses TRBV28 and TRBJ1-1; 8 nucleotides match TRBD1. V trimming: 3 bases; J trimming: 1 base; junction bases outside the gene matches: 4. CDR3 length: 15 amino acids. The germline V gene has CDR1 MDHEN and CDR2 SYDVKM. The CDR3 spells CASSLGTGQNTEAFF. The CDR3 DNA reads TGTGCCAGCAGTTTGGGGACAGGACAGAACACTGAAGCTTTCTTT.

This clone was seen ten or more times. This CDR3 reads CASSSQPGGSGYTF. CDR3 nucleotides: TGTGCCAGCAGCTCCCAACCAGGGGGCTCTGGCTACACCTTC. The chain uses TRBV7-6 and TRBJ1-2; 8 nucleotides align to TRBD1. The CDR3 runs to 14 residues. The germline gives CDR1 SGHVS, CDR2 FNYEAQ. J gave up 7 bases and V 4 bases, and 8 bases lay outside the gene matches.

The chain carries TRBV6-6 and TRBJ1-3; maybe TRBD1 (6 bases). This CDR3 has 15 amino acids. Germline CDR1 MNHNY, CDR2 SVGAGI (reference sequence). Trimming pared 4 bases from V and 3 bases from J, leaving 13 bases between. In DNA, the CDR3 is TGTGCCAGCAGTTCCGCCCAGGGGTATGGAAACACCATATATTTT. It encodes CASSSAQGYGNTIYF.

This clone was detected only once. The V call is TRBV9, the J call TRBJ2-3, with 8 bases that match TRBD2. Germline loops: CDR1 SGDLS, CDR2 YYNGEE. The CDR3 is 16 amino acids. V dropped 4 bases and J dropped 2; count of bases not matched to a gene: 9. This CDR3 reads CASSLSAGVITDTQYF. CDR3 nucleotides: TGTGCCAGCAGCTTGTCAGCGGGGGTTATCACAGATACGCAGTATTTT.

This clone was seen a single time. The chain couples TRBV7-2 to TRBJ2-5; 10 nucleotides align to TRBD2. Looked up from germline, CDR1 is SGHTA and CDR2 is FQGNSA. V dropped 2 bases and J dropped 2; count of bases not matched to a gene: 5. This CDR3 is 16 amino acids long. The CDR3 DNA reads TGTGCCAGCAGCTTAAAAGCGGGGGGGCCACAAGAGACCCAGTACTTC. As protein: CASSLKAGGPQETQYF.

The chain employs TRBV7-6 and TRBJ1-6, with D unclear. Germline CDR1 SGHVS, CDR2 FNYEAQ. Trimming removed 4 bases from V and 0 bases from J, with 4 bases in between. There are 14 residues in the CDR3. The CDR3 loop is CASSSSSYNSPLHF. The CDR3 bases are TGTGCCAGCAGCTCCAGCTCCTATAATTCACCCCTCCACTTT. The variable domain in full, with the rest retrieved from reference TRBV7-6 and TRBJ1-6, is GAGVSQSPRYKVTKRGQDVALRCDPISGHVSLYWYRQALGQGPEFLTYFNYEAQQDKSGLPNDRFSAERPEGSISTLTIQRTEQRDSAMYRCASSSSSYNSPLHFGNGTRLTVT.